This paragraph reports one T cell receptor beta chain. The entry originates in a study of blood T cell repertoires in COVID-19. The V gene end was trimmed by 7 bases and the J gene end by 7 bases; junction bases not matched to a gene: 11. CDR3 length: 16 residues. Germline V gene sequence: CDR1 LGHDT, CDR2 YNNKEL (reference sequence). Sequenced by immunoSEQ multiplex PCR; TCRdb stores in-frame clones only, minus some. The top ten clones hold about 9.6% of a sample with 150,000 to 200,000 clones, about 86% of them seen once. The chain couples TRBV3-1 (or the pseudogene TRBV3-2) to TRBJ1-6, with TRBD1 identical over 9 bases. This sequence originates from a man aged 50 or older with active or convalescent COVID-19. Sequences were obtained from peripheral blood. This chain's CDR3 is CASTRNTGGWNSPLHF. CDR3 nucleotide sequence: TGTGCCAGCACACGAAATACAGGGGGCTGGAATTCACCCCTCCACTTT.